These 7 T cell receptor beta chains share one sample of origin, sequenced in a study of T cells in women clearing cervical HPV infection. Profiled with immunoSEQ multiplex PCR; TCRdb holds only in-frame clones, not every one. The sample holds 35,000 to 45,000 clones. Sequenced input: blood buffy coat. These receptors were collected from a woman aged 18-70 years with a cervical HPV16 infection that either progressed to CIN3+ or cleared (not recorded which).

Worth noting for this clone: The read terminates 3 residues ahead of where the CDR3 ends, so the germline J gene completes it. Other DNA sequences of this sample code for an identical CDR3. The V gene is TRBV29-1, the J gene TRBJ2-7, with D tentatively TRBD1 (5 bases). The germline V gene has CDR1 SQVTM and CDR2 ANQGSEA. The CDR3 is made up of 13 amino acids. Trimming cost V 4 bases and J 2 bases, with 12 bases left between them. The CDR3 bases that were read are TGCAGCGTTGTCCAGGGTTCGGCCTACGAG. Its translation is CSVVQGSAYE. The entire CDR3 protein is CSVVQGSAYEQYF.

With regard to this clone: The read ends 3 residues shy of where the CDR3 ends; the end is completed using the germline J gene. The V gene is TRBV20-1, the J gene TRBJ2-5, with 7 positions matching TRBD2. Germline assignment: CDR1 DFQATT and CDR2 SNEGSKA (reference sequence). The CDR3 is 12 amino acids. V trimming: 3 bases; J trimming: 4 bases; junction bases outside the gene matches: 2. The CDR3 DNA, read in part, is TGCAGTGCTAGCGGGGGGACAGAGACC. Translated, it gives CSASGGTET. In full, the CDR3 is CSASGGTETQYF.

On this clone: The read halts 3 residues ahead of the CDR3 end, with the missing end drawn from the germline J gene. The rearrangement joins TRBV7-3 to TRBJ2-3, with 8 positions matching TRBD2. This CDR3 spans 14 amino acids. Per germline, CDR1 SGHTA and CDR2 FQGTGA. V shed 3 bases, J shed 5 bases, and the junction held 4 bases outside the gene matches. The DNA read from the CDR3 is TGTGCCAGCAGCTTCGGGGGGGCAAGAGATACG. Protein product: CASSFGGARDT. The complete CDR3 protein is CASSFGGARDTQYF. Looking up the rest from reference TRBV7-3 and TRBJ2-3 gives the full variable domain: GAGVSQTPSNKVTEKGKYVELRCDPISGHTALYWYRQSLGQGPEFLIYFQGTGAADDSGLPNDRFFAVRPEGSVSTLKIQRTERGDSAVYLCASSFGGARDTQYFGPGTRLTVL.

Of note for this clone: One end of the junction varies from germline; a read error may be responsible. The sequenced fragment ends 3 residues before the CDR3 boundary, so the rest is inferred from the germline J gene. The genes are TRBV12-3 or TRBV12-4 and TRBJ2-3, with D perhaps matching TRBD2 (6 bases). This CDR3 has 15 residues. Partial CDR3 DNA: TGTGCCAGCAGTCTAGCGAGTACGCTAACAGATACG. Translated, it gives CASSLASTLTDT. The full CDR3 protein reads CASSLASTLTDTQYF.

Regarding this clone: The DNA ends 3 residues before the CDR3 does, and the rest of the CDR3 is filled in from the germline J gene. The gene calls are TRBV20-1 and TRBJ2-5, with 11 nucleotides matching TRBD2. In germline, CDR1 is DFQATT, CDR2 SNEGSKA (reference sequence). The CDR3 contains 14 residues. V shed 5 bases and J 4 bases; nucleotides not matched to a gene: 6. The CDR3 region is CSAALAGGRETQYF. CDR3 DNA (partial): TGCAGTGCTGCCCTAGCGGGAGGACGAGAGACC.

The CDR3 here is CAIRTGNTGELFF. The sequenced part of the CDR3 DNA is TGTGCCATCAGGACAGGGAACACCGGGGAG. This chain uses TRBV10-3 with TRBJ2-2; the D gene is possibly TRBD1 (6 bases). The read stops 3 residues short of the end of the CDR3; the missing end is completed from the germline J gene. CDR1 is ENHRY, CDR2 SYGVKD, per germline. The V end was cut by 6 bases, the J end by 1 base, with 6 bases between. This CDR3 is built from 13 residues.

Worth noting for this clone: The read ends 3 residues before the CDR3 terminus; that terminus is restored from the germline J gene. The chain employs TRBV11-1 and TRBJ2-5; 9 positions match TRBD2. With V trimmed by 7 bases and J by 5 bases, 11 bases remained unmatched. CDR3 length: 15 amino acids. The V gene's germline CDR1 is SGHAT and CDR2 FQDESV (reference sequence). The CDR3: CASTRGGGAGETQYF. Partial CDR3 DNA: TGTGCCAGCACCAGAGGCGGGGGGGCCGGGGAGACC.